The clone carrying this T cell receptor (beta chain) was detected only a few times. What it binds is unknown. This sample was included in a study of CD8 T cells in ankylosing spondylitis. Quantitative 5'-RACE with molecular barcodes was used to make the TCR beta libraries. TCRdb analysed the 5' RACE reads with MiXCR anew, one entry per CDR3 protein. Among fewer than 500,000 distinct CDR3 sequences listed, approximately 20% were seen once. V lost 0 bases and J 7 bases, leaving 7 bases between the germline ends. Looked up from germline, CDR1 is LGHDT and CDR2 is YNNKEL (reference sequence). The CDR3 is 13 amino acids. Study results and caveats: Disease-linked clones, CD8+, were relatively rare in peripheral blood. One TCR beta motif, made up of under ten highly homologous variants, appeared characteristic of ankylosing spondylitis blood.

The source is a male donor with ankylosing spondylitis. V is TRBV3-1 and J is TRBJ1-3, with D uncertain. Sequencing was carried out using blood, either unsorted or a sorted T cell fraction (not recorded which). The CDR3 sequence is CASSQDGRNTIYF. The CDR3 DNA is TGTGCCAGCAGCCAAGATGGGAGGAACACCATATATTTT.